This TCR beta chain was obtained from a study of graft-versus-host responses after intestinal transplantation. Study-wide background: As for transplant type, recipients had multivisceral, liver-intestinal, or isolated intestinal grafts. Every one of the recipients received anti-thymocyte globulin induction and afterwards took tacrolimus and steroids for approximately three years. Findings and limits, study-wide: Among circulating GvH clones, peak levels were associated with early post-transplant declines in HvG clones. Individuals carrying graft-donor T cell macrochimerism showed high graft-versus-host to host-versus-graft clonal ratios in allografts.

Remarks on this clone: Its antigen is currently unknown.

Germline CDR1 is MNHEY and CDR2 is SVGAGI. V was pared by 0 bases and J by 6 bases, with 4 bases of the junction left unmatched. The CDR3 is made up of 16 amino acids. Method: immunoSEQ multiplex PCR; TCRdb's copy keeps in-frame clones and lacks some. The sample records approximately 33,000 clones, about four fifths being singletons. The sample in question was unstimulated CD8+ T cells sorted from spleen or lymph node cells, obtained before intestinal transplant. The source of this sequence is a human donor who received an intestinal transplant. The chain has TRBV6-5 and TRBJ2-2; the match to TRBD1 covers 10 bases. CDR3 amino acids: CASSYSGTGVAGELFF. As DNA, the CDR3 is TGTGCCAGCAGTTACTCGGGGACAGGGGTCGCCGGGGAGCTGTTTTTT.